This T cell receptor beta chain was identified in a study of T-cell reconstitution after alpha-beta-depleted transplantation in children. TCRbeta library construction was performed incorporating unique molecular identifiers. Each CDR3 protein gets one entry after TCRdb re-called the PCR reads with MiXCR. This sample has about 340,000 distinct CDR3 sequences, with 10% to 15% found just once. Trimming cost V 0 bases and J 0 bases; bases outside gene matches: 20. Germline values: CDR1 DFQATT, CDR2 SNEGSKA (reference sequence). The CDR3 extends over 21 amino acids. This clonotype was picked up many times.

Sequences were derived from PBMCs, sampled from the stem cell graft. The chain joins TRBV20-1 to TRBJ1-1; 9 nucleotides line up with TRBD1. The TCR originated in a human donor who donated a stem cell graft to a child with Fanconi anemia. The CDR3 nucleotides are TGCAGTGCTAGAGAGCCGAGGGCCTCCGGGACAGGGAATATTATGAACACTGAAGCTTTCTTT. Amino acids: CSAREPRASGTGNIMNTEAFF.